The clone carrying this T cell receptor (beta chain) was found once. The naive CD8 fraction comprised CD45RO-negative cells positively selected for CCR7 and excluded terminally differentiated effector memory CD45RA+ cells. This entry is derived from a study of shared clonotypes between healthy human individuals. Study in general: The cohort had a couple of women and three men, ages 18 to 49.

The ends were cut back, 1 base at V and 0 bases at J, with 10 bases in the middle. This CDR3 has 16 amino acids. The germline V gene has CDR1 SGHRS and CDR2 YFSETQ. Genomic DNA per cell subset filled all wells of several immunoSEQ plates. It was 150 to 250 ng DNA, about 30,000 T cell genomes, that sorted-subset replicate PCRs used. Libraries were prepared by immunoSEQ multiplex PCR; TCRdb keeps only in-frame clonotypes and omits some of them. The data contain some 740,000 clones, about 92% of them singletons. Sequencing input: naive CD8+ T cells sorted from blood. The genes are TRBV5-1 and TRBJ2-2, with unresolved D. This clonotype was sampled from a man aged 25 to 45 in good health. The CDR3 bases are TGCGCCAGCAGCTTGTGGTCACCTGCGAACACCGGGGAGCTGTTTTTT. Translating it yields CASSLWSPANTGELFF. The full variable domain, its missing parts supplied by reference TRBV5-1 and TRBJ2-2, is KAGVTQTPRYLIKTRGQQVTLSCSPISGHRSVSWYQQTPGQGLQFLFEYFSETQRNKGNFPGRFSGRQFSNSRSEMNVSTLELGDSALYLCASSLWSPANTGELFFGEGSRLTVL.